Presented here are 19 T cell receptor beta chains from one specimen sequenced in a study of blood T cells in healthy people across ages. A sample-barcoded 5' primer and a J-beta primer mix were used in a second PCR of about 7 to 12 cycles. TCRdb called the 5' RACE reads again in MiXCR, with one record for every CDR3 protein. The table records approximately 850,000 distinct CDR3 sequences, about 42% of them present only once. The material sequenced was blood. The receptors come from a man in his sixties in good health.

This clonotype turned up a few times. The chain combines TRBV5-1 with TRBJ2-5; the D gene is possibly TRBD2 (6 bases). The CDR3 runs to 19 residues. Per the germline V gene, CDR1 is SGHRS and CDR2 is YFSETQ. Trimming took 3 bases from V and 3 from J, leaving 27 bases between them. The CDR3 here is CASSYGLGAAEGHKETQYF. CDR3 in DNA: TGCGCCAGCAGCTACGGGCTTGGGGCAGCGGAGGGCCATAAAGAGACCCAGTACTTC.

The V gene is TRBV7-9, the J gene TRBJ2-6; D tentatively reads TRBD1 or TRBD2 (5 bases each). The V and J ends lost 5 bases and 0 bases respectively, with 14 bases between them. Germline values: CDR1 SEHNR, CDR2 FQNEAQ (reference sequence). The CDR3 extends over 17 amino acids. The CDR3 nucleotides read TGTGCCAGCAGCAGCGGAGAGGGGCTCTCTGGGGCCAACGTCCTGACTTTC. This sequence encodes CASSSGEGLSGANVLTF.

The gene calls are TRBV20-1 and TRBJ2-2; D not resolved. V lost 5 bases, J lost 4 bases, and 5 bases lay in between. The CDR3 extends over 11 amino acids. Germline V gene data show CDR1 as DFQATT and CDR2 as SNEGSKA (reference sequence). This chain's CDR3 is CSAPATGELFF. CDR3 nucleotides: TGCAGTGCTCCGGCCACCGGGGAGCTGTTTTTT.

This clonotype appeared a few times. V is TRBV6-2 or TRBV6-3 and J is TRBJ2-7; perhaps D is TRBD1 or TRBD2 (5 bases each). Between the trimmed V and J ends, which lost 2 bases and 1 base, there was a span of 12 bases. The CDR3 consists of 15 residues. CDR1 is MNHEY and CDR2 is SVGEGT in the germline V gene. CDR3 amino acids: CASSYEGRGSYEQYF. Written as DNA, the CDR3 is TGTGCCAGCAGTTACGAGGGGAGAGGTTCCTACGAGCAGTACTTC.

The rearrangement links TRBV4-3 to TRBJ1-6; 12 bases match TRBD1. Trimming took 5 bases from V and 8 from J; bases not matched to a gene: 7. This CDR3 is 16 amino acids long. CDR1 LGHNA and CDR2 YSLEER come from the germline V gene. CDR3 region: CASSGDRGRIYSPLHF. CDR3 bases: TGCGCCAGCAGCGGGGACAGGGGGCGAATTTATTCACCCCTCCACTTT.

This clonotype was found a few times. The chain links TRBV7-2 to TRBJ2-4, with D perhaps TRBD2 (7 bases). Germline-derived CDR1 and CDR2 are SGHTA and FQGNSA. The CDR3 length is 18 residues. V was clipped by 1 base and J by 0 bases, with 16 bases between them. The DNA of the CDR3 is TGTGCCAGCAGCTTAGAATCCGGGGGGCGAAGAGCCAAAAACATTCAGTACTTC. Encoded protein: CASSLESGGRRAKNIQYF.

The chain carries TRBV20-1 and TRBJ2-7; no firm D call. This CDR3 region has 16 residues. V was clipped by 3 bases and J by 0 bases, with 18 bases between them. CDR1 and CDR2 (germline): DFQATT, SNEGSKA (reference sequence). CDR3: CSARASVGKSSYEQYF. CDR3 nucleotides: TGCAGTGCTAGGGCCTCGGTTGGCAAGAGCTCCTACGAGCAGTACTTC.

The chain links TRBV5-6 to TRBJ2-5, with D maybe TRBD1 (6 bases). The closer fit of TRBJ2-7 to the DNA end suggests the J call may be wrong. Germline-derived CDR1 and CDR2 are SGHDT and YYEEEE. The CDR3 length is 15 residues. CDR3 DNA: TGTGCCAGCAGCTCGATTTCAGGGGTCGACTACGAGCAGTACTTC. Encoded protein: CASSSISGVDYEQYF.

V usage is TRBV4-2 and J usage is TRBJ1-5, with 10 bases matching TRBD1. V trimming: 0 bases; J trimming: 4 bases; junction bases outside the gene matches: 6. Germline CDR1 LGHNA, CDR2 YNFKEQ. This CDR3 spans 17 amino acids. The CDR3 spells CASSQEGGTGVNQPQHF. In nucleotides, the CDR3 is TGTGCCAGCAGCCAAGAAGGTGGGACAGGGGTTAATCAGCCCCAGCATTTT.

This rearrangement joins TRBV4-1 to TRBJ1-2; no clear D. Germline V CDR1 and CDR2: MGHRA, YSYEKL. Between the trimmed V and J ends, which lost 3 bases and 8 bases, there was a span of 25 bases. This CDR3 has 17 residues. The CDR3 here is CASSQKRNPASKEGYTF. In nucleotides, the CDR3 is TGCGCCAGCAGCCAGAAGCGAAATCCCGCTTCAAAGGAGGGCTACACCTTC.

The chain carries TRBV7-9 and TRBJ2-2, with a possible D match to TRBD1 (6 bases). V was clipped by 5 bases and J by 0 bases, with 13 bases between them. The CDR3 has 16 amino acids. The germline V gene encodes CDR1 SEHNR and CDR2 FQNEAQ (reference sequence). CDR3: CASSPGTLPNTGELFF. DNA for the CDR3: TGTGCCAGCAGCCCCGGGACACTACCGAACACCGGGGAGCTGTTTTTT.

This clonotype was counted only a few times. The CDR3: CALTTHDRSYEQYF. The CDR3 coding sequence is TGTGCCCTGACTACCCACGATCGATCCTACGAGCAGTACTTC. The genes are TRBV2 and TRBJ2-7, with D perhaps TRBD2 (5 bases). Germline V lookup: CDR1 SNHLY, CDR2 FYNNEI. The CDR3 totals 14 residues. The ends were cut back, 11 bases at V and 1 base at J, with 18 bases in the middle. Full variable domain (missing parts from reference TRBV2 and TRBJ2-7): EPEVTQTPSHQVTQMGQEVILRCVPISNHLYFYWYRQILGQKVEFLVSFYNNEISEKSEIFDDQFSVERPDGSNFTLKIRSTKLEDSAMYFCALTTHDRSYEQYFGPGTRLTVT.

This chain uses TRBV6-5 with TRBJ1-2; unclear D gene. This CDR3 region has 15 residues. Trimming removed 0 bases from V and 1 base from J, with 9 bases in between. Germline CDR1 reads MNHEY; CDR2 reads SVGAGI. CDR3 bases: TGTGCCAGCAGTTACTCGCGATTAATTAACTATGGCTACACCTTC. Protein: CASSYSRLINYGYTF.

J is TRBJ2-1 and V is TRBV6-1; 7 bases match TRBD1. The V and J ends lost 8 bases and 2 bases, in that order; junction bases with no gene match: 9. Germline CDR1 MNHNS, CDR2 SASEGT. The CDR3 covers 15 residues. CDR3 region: CASLSDRVTYNEQFF. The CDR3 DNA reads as TGTGCCAGCCTATCAGACAGGGTCACCTACAATGAGCAGTTCTTC.

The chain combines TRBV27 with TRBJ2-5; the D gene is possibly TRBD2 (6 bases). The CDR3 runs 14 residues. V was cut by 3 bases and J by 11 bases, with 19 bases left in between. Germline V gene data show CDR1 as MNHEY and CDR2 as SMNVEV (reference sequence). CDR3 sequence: CASSFPGLIDEQYF. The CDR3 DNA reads TGTGCCAGCAGTTTCCCGGGACTCATAGATGAGCAGTACTTC.

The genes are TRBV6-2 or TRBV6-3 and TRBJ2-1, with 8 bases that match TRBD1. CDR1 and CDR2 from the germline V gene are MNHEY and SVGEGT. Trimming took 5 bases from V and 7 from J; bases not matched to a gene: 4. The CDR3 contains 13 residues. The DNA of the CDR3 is TGTGCCAGCAGTAGACAGGGGCTGAATGAGCAGTTCTTC. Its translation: CASSRQGLNEQFF.

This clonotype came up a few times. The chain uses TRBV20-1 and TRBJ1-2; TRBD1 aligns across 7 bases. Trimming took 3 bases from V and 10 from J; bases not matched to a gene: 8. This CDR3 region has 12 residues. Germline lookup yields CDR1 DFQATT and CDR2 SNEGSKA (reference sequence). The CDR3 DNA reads TGCAGTGCTAGGATAACAGGGGTGGACTACACCTTC. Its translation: CSARITGVDYTF.

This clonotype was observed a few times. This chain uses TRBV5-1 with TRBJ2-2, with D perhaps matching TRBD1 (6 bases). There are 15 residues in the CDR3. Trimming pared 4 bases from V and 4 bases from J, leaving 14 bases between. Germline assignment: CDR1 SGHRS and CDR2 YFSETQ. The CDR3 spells CASSPGQFPTGELFF. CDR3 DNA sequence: TGCGCCAGCAGCCCCGGACAGTTTCCCACCGGGGAGCTGTTTTTT. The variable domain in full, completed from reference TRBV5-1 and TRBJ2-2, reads KAGVTQTPRYLIKTRGQQVTLSCSPISGHRSVSWYQQTPGQGLQFLFEYFSETQRNKGNFPGRFSGRQFSNSRSEMNVSTLELGDSALYLCASSPGQFPTGELFFGEGSRLTVL.

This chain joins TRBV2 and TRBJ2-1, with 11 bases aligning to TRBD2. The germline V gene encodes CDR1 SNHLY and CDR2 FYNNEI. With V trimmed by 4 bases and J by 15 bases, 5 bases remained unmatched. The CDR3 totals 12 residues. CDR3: CASSGVAGGPFF. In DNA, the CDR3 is TGTGCCAGCAGTGGAGTAGCGGGGGGGCCGTTCTTC.